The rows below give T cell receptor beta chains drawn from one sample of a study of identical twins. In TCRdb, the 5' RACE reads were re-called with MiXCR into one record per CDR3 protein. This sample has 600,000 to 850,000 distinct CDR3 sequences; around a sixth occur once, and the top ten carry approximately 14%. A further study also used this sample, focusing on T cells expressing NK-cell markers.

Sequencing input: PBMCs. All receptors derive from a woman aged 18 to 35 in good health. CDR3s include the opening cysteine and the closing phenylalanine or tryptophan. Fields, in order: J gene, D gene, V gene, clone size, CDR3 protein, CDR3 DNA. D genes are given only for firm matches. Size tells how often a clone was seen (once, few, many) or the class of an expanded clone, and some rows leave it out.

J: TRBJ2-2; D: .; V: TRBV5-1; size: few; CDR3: CASSPTENTGELFF; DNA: TGCGCCAGCAGCCCGACAGAGAACACCGGGGAGCTGTTTTTT
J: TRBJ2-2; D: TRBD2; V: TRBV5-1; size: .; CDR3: CASRRTSGRNGELFF; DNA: TGCGCCAGCCGCCGCACTAGCGGGAGGAACGGGGAGCTGTTTTTT
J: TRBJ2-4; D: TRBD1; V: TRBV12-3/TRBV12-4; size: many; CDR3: CASSLSGGENIQYF; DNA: TGTGCCAGCAGTTTATCAGGGGGCGAAAACATTCAGTACTTC
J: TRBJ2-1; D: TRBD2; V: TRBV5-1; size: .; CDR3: CASREAGGASSYNEQFF; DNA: TGCGCCAGCAGAGAAGCGGGAGGGGCGAGCTCCTACAATGAGCAGTTCTTC
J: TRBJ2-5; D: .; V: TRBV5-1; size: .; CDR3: CASSFASSETQYF; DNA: TGCGCCAGCAGCTTTGCCTCTTCTGAGACCCAGTACTTC
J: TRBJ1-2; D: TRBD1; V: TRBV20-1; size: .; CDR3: CSARGGQGGFYGYTF; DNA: TGCAGTGCTAGAGGAGGACAGGGAGGGTTCTATGGCTACACCTTC
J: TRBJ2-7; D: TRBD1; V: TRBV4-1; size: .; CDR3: CASSQEPRTGAYEQYF; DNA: TGCGCCAGCAGCCAAGAACCCCGGACAGGAGCCTACGAGCAGTACTTC
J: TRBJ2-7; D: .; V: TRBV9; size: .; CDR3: CASSPSLTAHEQYF; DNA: TGTGCCAGCAGCCCATCTTTGACAGCCCACGAGCAGTACTTC
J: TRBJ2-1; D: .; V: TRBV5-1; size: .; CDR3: CASSAVEGEQFF; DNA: TGCGCCAGCAGCGCCGTCGAGGGAGAGCAGTTCTTC
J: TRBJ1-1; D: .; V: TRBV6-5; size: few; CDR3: CASSYGPANRAFF; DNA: TGTGCCAGCAGTTATGGACCGGCCAACCGTGCTTTCTTT
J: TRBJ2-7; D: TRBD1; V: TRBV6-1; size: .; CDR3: CASSPGTGVASEQYF; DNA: TGTGCCAGCAGTCCAGGGACAGGGGTGGCCTCGGAGCAGTACTTC
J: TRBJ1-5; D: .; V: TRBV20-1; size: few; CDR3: CSARQPNQPQHF; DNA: TGCAGTGCTAGACAGCCCAATCAGCCCCAGCATTTT
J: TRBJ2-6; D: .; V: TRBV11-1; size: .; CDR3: CASSLAPPPRGGANVLTF; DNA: TGTGCCAGCAGCTTAGCACCACCCCCGAGGGGGGGGGCCAACGTCCTGACTTTC
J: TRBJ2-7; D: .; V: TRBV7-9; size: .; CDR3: CASSLAHRNSYEQYF; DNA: TGTGCCAGCAGCTTAGCGCATAGGAATTCCTACGAGCAGTACTTC
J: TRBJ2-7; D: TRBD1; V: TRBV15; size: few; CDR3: CATSRPLGQGDDEQYF; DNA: TGTGCCACCAGCAGGCCCCTGGGACAGGGGGACGACGAGCAGTACTTC
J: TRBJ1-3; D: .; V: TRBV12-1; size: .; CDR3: CASSASGNTIYF; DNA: TGCGCCAGCAGTGCGTCTGGAAACACCATATATTTT
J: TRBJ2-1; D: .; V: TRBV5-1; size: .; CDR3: CASSLAVTPYNEQFF; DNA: TGCGCCAGCAGCTTGGCAGTCACCCCTTACAATGAGCAGTTCTTC
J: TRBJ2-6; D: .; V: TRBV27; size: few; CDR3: CASSFDSTSGANVLTF; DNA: TGTGCCAGCAGTTTCGACAGTACCTCTGGGGCCAACGTCCTGACTTTC
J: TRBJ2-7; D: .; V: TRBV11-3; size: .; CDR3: CASSLWDKSSYEQYF; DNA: TGTGCCAGCAGCTTATGGGACAAGAGCTCCTACGAGCAGTACTTC
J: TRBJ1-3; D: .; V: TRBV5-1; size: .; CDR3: CASSSQGENTIYF; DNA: TGCGCCAGCAGCTCCCAGGGAGAGAACACCATATATTTT
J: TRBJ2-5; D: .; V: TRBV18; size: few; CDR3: CASSPRVMIQTQYF; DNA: TGTGCCAGCTCACCACGTGTTATGATCCAGACCCAGTACTTC
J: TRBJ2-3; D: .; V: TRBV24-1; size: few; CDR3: CATKGRGDTQYF; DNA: TGTGCCACCAAGGGCAGAGGTGATACGCAGTATTTT
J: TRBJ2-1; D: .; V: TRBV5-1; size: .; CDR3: CASSVGGRDNEQFF; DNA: TGCGCCAGCAGCGTAGGGGGAAGAGACAATGAGCAGTTCTTC
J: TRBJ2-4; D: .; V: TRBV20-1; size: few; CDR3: CSARGGSLAKNIQYF; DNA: TGCAGTGCTAGAGGAGGGTCCTTAGCCAAAAACATTCAGTACTTC
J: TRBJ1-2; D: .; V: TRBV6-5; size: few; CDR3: CASSSLLPPYGYTF; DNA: TGTGCCAGCAGTTCACTCCTGCCCCCCTATGGCTACACCTTC
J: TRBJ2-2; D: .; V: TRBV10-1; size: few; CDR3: CASSERRGWSAGELFF; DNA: TGCGCCAGCAGTGAGAGGCGGGGATGGAGCGCCGGGGAGCTGTTTTTT
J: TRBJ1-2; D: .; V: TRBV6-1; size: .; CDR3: CASSRTDFFGYTF; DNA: TGTGCCAGCAGCCGGACCGACTTCTTCGGCTACACCTTC
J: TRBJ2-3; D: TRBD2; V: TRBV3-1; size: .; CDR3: CASSHFRTSGSTDTQYF; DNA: TGTGCCAGCAGCCATTTTCGGACTAGCGGGTCCACAGATACGCAGTATTTT
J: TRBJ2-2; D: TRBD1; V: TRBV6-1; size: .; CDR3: CASKRTGEMAGELFF; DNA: TGTGCCAGCAAGAGGACAGGGGAGATGGCCGGGGAGCTGTTTTTT
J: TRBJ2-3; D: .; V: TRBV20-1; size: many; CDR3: CSARDDIRDTQYF; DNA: TGCAGTGCTAGAGATGATATCCGAGATACGCAGTATTTT
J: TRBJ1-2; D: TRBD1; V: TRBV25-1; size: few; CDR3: CASSDIGTDGYTF; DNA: TGTGCCAGCAGTGATATCGGGACAGATGGCTACACCTTC
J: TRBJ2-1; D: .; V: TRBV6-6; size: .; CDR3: CASSYSADEQFF; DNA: TGTGCCAGCAGTTACTCTGCCGATGAGCAGTTCTTC
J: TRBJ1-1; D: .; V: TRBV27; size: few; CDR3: CASSPPGGRAFF; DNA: TGTGCCAGCAGTCCCCCGGGAGGCCGCGCTTTCTTT
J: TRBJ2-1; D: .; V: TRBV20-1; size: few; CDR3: CSARGLLENSYNEQFF; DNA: TGCAGTGCTAGGGGTCTACTCGAGAACTCCTACAATGAGCAGTTCTTC
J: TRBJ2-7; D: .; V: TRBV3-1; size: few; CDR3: CASSHGATSPREQYF; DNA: TGTGCCAGCAGCCACGGCGCGACTAGTCCCCGCGAGCAGTACTTC
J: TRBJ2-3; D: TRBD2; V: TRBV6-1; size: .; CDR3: CASSRTSGPGGADTQYF; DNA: TGTGCCAGCAGTAGGACTAGCGGCCCCGGGGGCGCAGATACGCAGTATTTT
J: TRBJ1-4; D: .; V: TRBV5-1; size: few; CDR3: CASSFGRNEKLFF; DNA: TGCGCCAGCAGCTTCGGACGGAATGAAAAACTGTTTTTT
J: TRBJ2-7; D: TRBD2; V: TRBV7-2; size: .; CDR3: CASSLGLAGGFRDEQYF; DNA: TGTGCCAGCAGCTTAGGGCTAGCGGGGGGCTTTAGGGACGAGCAGTACTTC
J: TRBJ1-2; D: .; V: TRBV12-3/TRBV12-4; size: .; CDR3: CASSLEGLDGYTF; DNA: TGTGCCAGCAGTTTAGAAGGTTTGGATGGCTACACCTTC
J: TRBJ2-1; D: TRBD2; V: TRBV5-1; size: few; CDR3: CASSTGLAGLTYNEQFF; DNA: TGCGCCAGCAGCACTGGACTAGCGGGGCTTACATACAATGAGCAGTTCTTC
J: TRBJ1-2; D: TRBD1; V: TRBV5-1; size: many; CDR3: CASSLTRDRDYGYTF; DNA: TGCGCCAGCAGCTTGACCCGGGACAGGGACTATGGCTACACCTTC
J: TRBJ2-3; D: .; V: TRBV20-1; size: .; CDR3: CSAPGPDTQYF; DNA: TGCAGTGCTCCAGGCCCAGATACGCAGTATTTT
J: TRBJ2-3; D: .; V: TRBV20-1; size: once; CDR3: CSAKSPAADTQYF; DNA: TGCAGTGCTAAGTCCCCAGCGGCAGATACGCAGTATTTT
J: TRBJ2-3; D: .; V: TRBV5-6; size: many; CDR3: CASSRKGEVTDTQYF; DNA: TGTGCCAGCAGCCGTAAGGGAGAGGTCACAGATACGCAGTATTTT
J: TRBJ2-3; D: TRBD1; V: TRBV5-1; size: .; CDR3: CASSLGQGANTQYF; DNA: TGCGCCAGCAGCTTGGGGCAGGGGGCGAATACGCAGTATTTT
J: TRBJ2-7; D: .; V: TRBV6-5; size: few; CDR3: CASSYSGLNSYEQYF; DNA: TGTGCCAGCAGTTACTCGGGACTGAACTCCTACGAGCAGTACTTC
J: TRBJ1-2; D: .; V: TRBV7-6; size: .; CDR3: CASSLFGVWANYGYTF; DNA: TGTGCCAGCAGCCTCTTCGGGGTTTGGGCGAACTATGGCTACACCTTC
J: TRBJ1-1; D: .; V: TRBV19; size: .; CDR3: CASKIGGVNTEAFF; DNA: TGTGCCAGTAAAATTGGGGGTGTTAACACTGAAGCTTTCTTT
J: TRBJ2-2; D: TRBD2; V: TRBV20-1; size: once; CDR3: CSATSGRAVAGELFF; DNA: TGCAGTGCTACTAGCGGGAGGGCCGTAGCCGGGGAGCTGTTTTTT
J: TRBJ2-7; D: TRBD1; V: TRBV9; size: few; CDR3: CASSAPPGQGTYEQYF; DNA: TGTGCCAGCAGCGCGCCGCCGGGACAGGGGACGTACGAGCAGTACTTC
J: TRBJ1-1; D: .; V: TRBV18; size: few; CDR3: CASSPPGTLKDTEAFF; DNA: TGTGCCAGCTCACCACCCGGGACACTAAAAGACACTGAAGCTTTCTTT
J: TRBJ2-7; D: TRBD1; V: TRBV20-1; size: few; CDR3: CSATIPGRGTYEQYF; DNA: TGCAGTGCCACTATCCCGGGCAGGGGGACCTACGAGCAGTACTTC
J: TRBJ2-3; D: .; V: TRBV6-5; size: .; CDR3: CASSLPLADTDTQYF; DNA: TGTGCCAGCAGTCTACCCTTAGCGGACACAGATACGCAGTATTTT
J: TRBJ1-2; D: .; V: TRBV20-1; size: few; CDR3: CSAREGSNYGYTF; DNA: TGCAGTGCTAGAGAGGGCAGTAACTATGGCTACACCTTC
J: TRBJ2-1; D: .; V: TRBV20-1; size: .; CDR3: CSAFLSGEQFF; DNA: TGCAGTGCTTTCCTTTCGGGTGAGCAGTTCTTC
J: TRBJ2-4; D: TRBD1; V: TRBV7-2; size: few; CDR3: CASRRDRGLGIQYF; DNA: TGTGCCAGCAGACGGGACAGGGGGTTGGGCATTCAGTACTTC
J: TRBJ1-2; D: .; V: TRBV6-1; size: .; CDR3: CASSQQGTYGYTF; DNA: TGTGCCAGCAGTCAACAGGGAACCTATGGCTACACCTTC